This entry lists 22 T cell receptor beta chains sequenced from one sample in a study of shared clonotypes between healthy human individuals. Using immunoSEQ multiplex PCR, the repertoire was profiled, and TCRdb retains in-frame clones only, with some absent. Found here are over 95,000 clones, around 65% of them singletons; the top ten hold roughly 24%. Material for sequencing was memory CD8+ T cells sorted from blood. The sample's subset: CD45RO+ cells pooled with CCR7-negative TemRA cells. Every receptor here comes from a woman in her twenties or thirties in good health.

This clone was seen ten or more times. V usage is TRBV6-8 and J usage is TRBJ1-3, with 8 positions matching TRBD1. Germline-derived CDR1 and CDR2 are MNHGY and SAAAGT. Trimming cost V 0 bases and J 2 bases; bases outside gene matches: 12. The CDR3 consists of 19 residues. The CDR3: CASSYSTTGQASAGNTIYF. In nucleotides, the CDR3 is TGTGCCAGCAGTTACTCGACGACGGGACAGGCATCCGCTGGAAACACCATATATTTT.

The genes are TRBV11-2 and TRBJ2-1; D unclear. V was pared by 0 bases and J by 12 bases, with 9 bases between. The CDR3 covers 12 residues. CDR1 and CDR2 from the germline V gene are SGHAT and FQNNGV. The CDR3 protein is CASSLELWGQFF. DNA of the CDR3: TGTGCCAGCAGCTTAGAACTCTGGGGGCAGTTCTTC.

This chain uses TRBV28 with TRBJ1-5, with D maybe TRBD1 (6 bases). Germline values: CDR1 MDHEN, CDR2 SYDVKM. This CDR3 is 15 amino acids long. V gave up 6 bases and J gave up 11 bases, with 23 bases separating them. CDR3 DNA sequence: TGTGCCAGCAGCCATTATCAGGGGAGGGTCGGGTCCCAGCATTTT. Its protein product is CASSHYQGRVGSQHF.

This clone was seen more than once but under ten times. The chain carries TRBV25-1 and TRBJ2-3, with D perhaps being TRBD1 or TRBD2 (5 bases each). From germline, CDR1 is MGHDK and CDR2 SYGVNS. The V end lost 8 bases, the J end lost 3 bases, and 15 bases lay between the germline ends. This CDR3 spans 14 amino acids. For the CDR3, the DNA is TGTGCCAGCGAGTGGCCTGGGACGACAGATACGCAGTATTTT. Protein: CASEWPGTTDTQYF.

The chain employs TRBV5-1 and TRBJ2-7; TRBD2 might be the D (5 bases). This CDR3 is built from 14 residues. Germline CDR1 is SGHRS and CDR2 is YFSETQ. Deletions cut 2 bases from V and 0 bases from J, with 9 bases between. CDR3 sequence reads: CASSFGAASYEQYF. The DNA of the CDR3 is TGCGCCAGCAGCTTTGGAGCGGCCTCCTACGAGCAGTACTTC.

The chain joins TRBV27 to TRBJ2-1, with 7 bases fitting TRBD2. The CDR3 contains 12 residues. The germline V gene has CDR1 MNHEY and CDR2 SMNVEV (reference sequence). Trimming cost V 10 bases and J 12 bases; bases outside gene matches: 12. CDR3 in DNA: TGTGCCATTAAGATTGGGAGGGCCTCGCAGTTCTTC. Its protein product is CAIKIGRASQFF.

The DNA for the CDR3 is TGTGCCAGCAGTTTACTGGGCTGGGCTAGCGGGAGAAATGAGCAGTTCTTC. Its protein product is CASSLLGWASGRNEQFF. The J gene is TRBJ2-1, the V gene TRBV28; 10 nucleotides match TRBD2. Per germline, CDR1 MDHEN and CDR2 SYDVKM. CDR3 length equals 17 residues. V lost 2 bases, J lost 7 bases, and 11 bases stayed unmatched.

This chain connects TRBV6-5 to TRBJ1-6; D possibly corresponds to TRBD1 (5 bases). This CDR3 comprises 12 residues. V shed 5 bases and J shed 10 bases, with 9 bases lying between them. The germline gives CDR1 MNHEY, CDR2 SVGAGI. The CDR3 is CASSPPGSPLHF. DNA for the CDR3: TGTGCCAGCAGTCCCCCAGGGTCACCCCTCCACTTT.

This clone appeared a few times. V is TRBV4-1 and J is TRBJ1-2; D may be TRBD1 (5 bases). CDR3 length: 14 amino acids. V lost 0 bases and J 5 bases, leaving 10 bases between the germline ends. Germline lookup yields CDR1 MGHRA and CDR2 YSYEKL. The CDR3 nucleotides read TGCGCCAGCAGCCAAGAAACAGGTTTTTATGGCTACACCTTC. Protein sequence: CASSQETGFYGYTF.

The chain links TRBV30 to TRBJ2-1, with D unclear. CDR3 length: 12 residues. Trimming removed 3 bases from V and 9 bases from J, with 12 bases in between. Germline values: CDR1 GTSNPN, CDR2 SVGIG (reference sequence). For the CDR3, the DNA is TGTGCCTGGAGCTTGATTGGGCTTGAGCAGTTCTTC. Encoded protein: CAWSLIGLEQFF. The complete variable domain, with remaining parts taken from reference TRBV30 and TRBJ2-1, reads SQTIHQWPATLVQPVGSPLSLECTVEGTSNPNLYWYRQAAGRGLQLLFYSVGIGQISSEVPQNLSASRPQDRQFILSSKKLLLSDSGFYLCAWSLIGLEQFFGPGTRLTVL.

The rearrangement links TRBV6-4 to TRBJ2-3; D is perhaps TRBD1 (5 bases). The V and J ends lost 3 bases and 0 bases respectively, with 10 bases between them. This CDR3 is 15 amino acids long. The germline CDR1 and CDR2 sequences are MRHNA and SNTAGT. The CDR3 nucleotides are TGTGCCAGCAGTGAAGGGGCTACTAGCACAGATACGCAGTATTTT. It translates to CASSEGATSTDTQYF.

There are a few counts of this clone. V gene TRBV4-2 combines with J gene TRBJ2-3; D is ambiguous. CDR3 size: 17 residues. Germline V gene sequence: CDR1 LGHNA, CDR2 YNFKEQ. V shed 0 bases and J shed 2 bases, with 15 bases lying between them. This chain's CDR3 is CASSQEGPGRATDTQYF. CDR3 coding DNA: TGTGCCAGCAGCCAAGAGGGTCCCGGAAGGGCCACAGATACGCAGTATTTT.

The CDR3 sequence: CASSQTGTSPYNEQFF. CDR3 coding DNA: TGTGCCAGCAGTCAGACGGGGACTAGCCCCTACAATGAGCAGTTCTTC. V is TRBV11-3 and J is TRBJ2-1; 9 bases agree with TRBD2. CDR1 SGHNT and CDR2 YENEEA come from the germline V gene. The trim removed 6 bases at V and 2 bases at J, leaving 8 bases unmatched. The CDR3 loop spans 16 amino acids.

This clone has only a few counts. The gene calls are TRBV20-1 and TRBJ2-7; D call uncertain. V was shortened by 5 bases and J by 2 bases, with 7 bases between the two germline ends. The CDR3 has 11 residues. Per the germline V gene, CDR1 is DFQATT and CDR2 is SNEGSKA (reference sequence). The CDR3 sequence: CSAQIAYEQYF. The CDR3 nucleotides are TGCAGTGCTCAAATCGCCTACGAGCAGTACTTC.

To note about this clone: This same CDR3 is encoded by further DNA sequences in the sample. The chain couples TRBV20-1 to TRBJ2-7; D is uncertain. V was shortened by 1 base and J by 3 bases, with 4 bases between the two germline ends. The CDR3 consists of 11 residues. Germline V CDR1 and CDR2: DFQATT, SNEGSKA (reference sequence). Written as DNA, the CDR3 is TGCAGTGCTAGAGTTAGCTACGAGCAGTACTTC. This encodes CSARVSYEQYF.

V gene TRBV14 combines with J gene TRBJ2-7, with D uncertain. Looked up from germline, CDR1 is SGHDN and CDR2 is FVKESK. The V and J ends lost 2 bases and 3 bases respectively, with 8 bases between them. The CDR3 loop spans 13 amino acids. The CDR3 reads CASSQIDYYEQYF. In DNA form, the CDR3 reads TGTGCCAGCAGCCAAATCGATTACTACGAGCAGTACTTC. Full variable domain (remainder filled in from reference TRBV14 and TRBJ2-7): EAGVTQFPSHSVIEKGQTVTLRCDPISGHDNLYWYRRVMGKEIKFLLHFVKESKQDESGMPNNRFLAERTGGTYSTLKVQPAELEDSGVYFCASSQIDYYEQYFGPGTRLTVT.

This clone has at least ten counts. The rearrangement links TRBV19 to TRBJ2-7; a possible D gene is TRBD2 (6 bases). Per the germline V gene, CDR1 is LNHDA and CDR2 is SQIVND (reference sequence). Trimming pared 7 bases from V and 0 bases from J, leaving 19 bases between. The CDR3 is 16 residues long. The CDR3 region has the DNA TGTGCCAGTACTAAGGGCGGGGCGTTAGACTCCTACGAGCAGTACTTC. This encodes CASTKGGALDSYEQYF.

This clone was counted a single time. The chain recombines TRBV9 with TRBJ2-1; D is undetermined. The CDR3 has 18 amino acids. Deletions cut 0 bases from V and 5 bases from J, with 21 bases between. Per germline, CDR1 SGDLS and CDR2 YYNGEE. This chain's CDR3 is CASSVEAGGLIGHNEQFF. CDR3 nucleotides: TGTGCCAGCAGCGTAGAAGCTGGCGGATTAATAGGGCACAATGAGCAGTTCTTC.

The gene calls are TRBV7-3 and TRBJ1-1, with D uncertain. CDR1 is SGHTA and CDR2 is FQGTGA in the germline V gene. The germline V and J ends were trimmed by 0 bases and 7 bases, with 9 bases remaining between them. There are 13 residues in the CDR3. DNA for the CDR3: TGTGCCAGCAGCTTAACGCCGGCCTATGAAGCTTTCTTT. This sequence encodes CASSLTPAYEAFF.

Only one count was recorded for this clone. J is TRBJ2-7 and V is TRBV2, with 9 bases lining up with TRBD1. CDR1 SNHLY and CDR2 FYNNEI come from the germline V gene. Trimming took 7 bases from V and 7 from J; bases not matched to a gene: 11. The length of the CDR3 is 14 residues. CDR3 nucleotide sequence: TGTGCCAGCACCGAAACTCCCGGGACAGGGGAGCAGTACTTC. As protein: CASTETPGTGEQYF.

The CDR3 protein is CASSGDIPYTEAFF. The CDR3, as DNA: TGTGCCAGCAGTGGGGACATACCATACACTGAAGCTTTCTTT. The chain employs TRBV6-1 and TRBJ1-1, with D tentatively TRBD1 (6 bases). Germline V gene lookup returns CDR1 MNHNS and CDR2 SASEGT. The CDR3 is 14 amino acids. Between the trimmed V and J ends, which lost 4 bases and 3 bases, there was a span of 12 bases.

V usage is TRBV13 and J usage is TRBJ1-1; tentative D call: TRBD1 (5 bases). The CDR3 totals 16 residues. V was cut by 5 bases and J by 1 base, with 17 bases left in between. CDR1 PRHDT and CDR2 FYEKMQ come from the germline V gene (reference sequence). In nucleotides, the CDR3 is TGTGCCAGCAGCGCCAGAAGGGGTCGGACGAACACTGAAGCTTTCTTT. Amino acids: CASSARRGRTNTEAFF.